This T cell receptor beta chain originates from a study of identical twins (dated by TCRdb to the mid-2010s). About the full investigation: The study deep-sequenced TCR alpha and beta repertoires from monozygotic twins, unrelated adults of various ages and cord blood to test whether fetal clonotypes persist. Replicate twin experiments were performed at different times using different library preparation protocols to rule out contamination. What the work shows at the level of the full study, not this receptor alone: The excess sharing between twins in beta out-of-frame sequences was weaker because fewer shared sequences reduced the signal-to-noise ratio. Fewer insertions were carried by abundant cord blood beta clonotypes, a similar but weaker trend appeared in young adult naive repertoires, and no such trend appeared in memory repertoires. In monozygotic twins, out-of-frame TCR alpha sharing was systematically underestimated by recombination models, although the models agreed with sharing between unrelated individuals. Compared with coincidental sharing between unrelated individuals, out-of-frame TCR alpha sequences shared between twins showed an excess of sequences with low generation probability. Zero-insertion analyses could be partly confounded by invariant T cells such as MAIT and iNKT, though diverse VJ usage argued against such confounding for most clonotypes. Because the same donors could not be followed over many years, conclusions were based on cross-sectional statistical analysis.

The receptor library was made with 5' RACE. Sequencing instrument: Illumina HiSeq 2000. Template switching added a universal primer binding site, and the final cDNA carried a unique molecular identifier that allowed TCR cDNA molecules to be counted accurately. Specific primers in the conserved constant-segment region were used to synthesize first-strand cDNA for the TCR alpha and beta chains. To control for contamination, every cDNA library was double barcoded, receiving both a SMART-Mk sample barcode and Illumina barcodes. TruSeq adapter sequences, together with Illumina sample barcodes, were added in two successive PCR steps. Sequencing of the TCR alpha and beta cDNA libraries was done on the Illumina HiSeq platform using custom primers. In the paper's pipeline: MiGEC was used to process raw reads and extract unique molecular identifiers, and MiXCR was used to find CDR3 positions. Recombination models were inferred per individual with the repgenHMM and IGoR tools using an EM algorithm. Shared clonotypes were analyzed with the tcR package in R, and sharing was normalized by the product of cloneset sizes. To study raw recombination without the effects of thymic and clonal selection, out-of-frame nonproductive sequences were analyzed. The raw public data were reprocessed by TCRdb itself: fastp quality trimming at Q25, MiXCR clonotype calling, in-frame beta chains only. Each record represents a unique CDR3 protein, reported with the most common genes and DNA among its rows. These V and J calls rely on TCRdb rather than the paper's analysis. The sample table records more than 650,000 distinct CDR3 sequences; roughly 6% of these occur just once. Roughly 2% of the sample lies in the top ten.

All donors were healthy Caucasians. The researchers also sequenced three unrelated adults who were not twins: a male aged 18 to 30, a male aged 50 to 60, and a female aged 50 to 60. Miltenyi CD45RO+ enrichment and human naive T-cell isolation kits were used to isolate memory (CD45RO+) and naive T cells from PBMC. The cysteine opens and the phenylalanine closes a CDR3 of 18 amino acids. The retained sequence is limited to the CDR3, 54 bases, with the frame set at the first base. For this chain, trimming is 6 bases at the V end and 1 base at the J end, and the number of junction bases without a gene match is 12. This clonotype was picked up many times. Its antigen is still unknown. It has no much larger one-base neighbor in the sample; base qualities were not kept.

Material for sequencing was naive T cells sorted from blood. This specimen's cell subset or site label, per the study, means: cells isolated with a human naive T-cell isolation kit. This receptor chain uses TRBV12-3 or TRBV12-4 and TRBJ2-2; 9 bases in the middle match TRBD2. The TCR was taken from a man between 18 and 29 years old in good health. The bases read TGTGCCAGCAGATTATTAGCGGGAGTGCAGCTGAACACCGGGGAGCTGTTTTTT. This is translated as CASRLLAGVQLNTGELFF.